Detailed here is one T cell receptor beta chain. Its antigen is unknown. The CDR3 totals 13 residues. With 8 bases removed from V and 3 bases from J, the gap between germline ends came to 13 bases. Germline V CDR1 and CDR2: MNHEY, SVGEGT. This entry comes from a study of T cells in Graves' hyperthyroidism and ophthalmopathy. Overall study results and limits: Stable hyperthyroidism was told apart from ophthalmopathy by a model built on 13 V-J features. Blood also held most thyroid clonotypes expanded beyond 0.001.

Researchers took RNA transcripts and amplified the TCR beta CDR3 regions from them. RT-PCR in the first round (using the HTBI primer set) targeted the TCR CDR3. TCRdb re-analysed the multiplex PCR reads in MiXCR, keeping a single row per CDR3 protein. The sample has just under 750,000 distinct CDR3 sequences, around a third seen once. This chain joins TRBV6-2 or TRBV6-3 and TRBJ2-5; possible D gene TRBD2, 5 bases. This clonotype was obtained from a woman aged 35 to 49 with Graves' hyperthyroidism. Sequences were obtained from blood. The CDR3 nucleotides read TGTGCCAGCCGTCGGTTGGGAGAAGAGACCCAGTACTTC. The encoded protein is CASRRLGEETQYF.